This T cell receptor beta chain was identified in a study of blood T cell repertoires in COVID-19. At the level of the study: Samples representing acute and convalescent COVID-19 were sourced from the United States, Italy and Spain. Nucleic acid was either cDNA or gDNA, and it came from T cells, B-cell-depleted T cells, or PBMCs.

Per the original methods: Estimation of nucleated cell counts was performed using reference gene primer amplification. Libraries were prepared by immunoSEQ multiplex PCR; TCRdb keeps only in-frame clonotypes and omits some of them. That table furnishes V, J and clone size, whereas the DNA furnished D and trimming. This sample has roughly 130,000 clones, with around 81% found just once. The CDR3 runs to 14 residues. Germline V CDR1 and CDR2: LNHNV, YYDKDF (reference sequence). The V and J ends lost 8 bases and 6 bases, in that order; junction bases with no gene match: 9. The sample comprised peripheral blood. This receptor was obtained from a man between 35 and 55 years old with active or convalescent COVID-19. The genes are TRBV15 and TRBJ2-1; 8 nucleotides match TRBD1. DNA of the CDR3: TGTGCCACCCGGCGGCAGGGGGCCGGCAATGAGCAGTTCTTC. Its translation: CATRRQGAGNEQFF.